A single sample is the source of the 8 T cell receptor beta chains below, sequenced in a study of cytomegalovirus exposure and HLA in healthy donors (dated by TCRdb to about 2017). Library prep was done by the immunoSEQ multiplex PCR assay. A mixture of 60 forward primers for TCR Vbeta segments and 13 reverse primers for TCR Jbeta segments was used in the multiplex PCR. In its TCRdb copy, this immuneACCESS table keeps in-frame sequences only and misses some clones. Where compared with another copy, unresolved V genes explain less than half of these, and the others have no known cause. This sample's listing comprises 90,000 to 130,000 clones. The ten largest clones represent approximately 6.2% of the sample. The sequenced sample consisted of PBMCs. These receptors all come from a man aged 40-49 years in good health and CMV-seropositive.

The chain couples TRBV19 to TRBJ1-1, with TRBD1 identical over 8 bases. V was clipped by 6 bases and J by 8 bases; unmatched bases: 11. Germline V gene lookup returns CDR1 LNHDA and CDR2 SQIVND (reference sequence). This CDR3 spans 14 amino acids. Here the CDR3 reads CASSPTGALPEAFF. CDR3 DNA sequence: TGTGCCAGTAGCCCGACAGGGGCCCTCCCCGAAGCTTTCTTT.

The chain links TRBV4-1 to TRBJ2-7; TRBD2 is a possible D gene (6 bases). CDR1 is MGHRA and CDR2 is YSYEKL in the germline V gene. The CDR3 loop spans 15 amino acids. V gave up 0 bases and J gave up 4 bases, with 13 bases separating them. The CDR3: CASSQETGVPYEQYF. The DNA for the CDR3 is TGCGCCAGCAGCCAAGAAACGGGAGTTCCGTACGAGCAGTACTTC.

The chain carries TRBV29-1 and TRBJ2-2; D call uncertain. Germline CDR1 reads SQVTM; CDR2 reads ANQGSEA. The V gene lost 0 bases and the J gene lost 0 bases, with 11 bases spanning the gap. CDR3 length: 16 amino acids. CDR3 bases: TGCAGCGTTGAAGATTGGGCCACACCGAACACCGGGGAGCTGTTTTTT. It yields the protein CSVEDWATPNTGELFF.

V gene TRBV7-3 combines with J gene TRBJ2-1, with D perhaps TRBD1 (5 bases). The CDR3 spans 15 residues. Germline assignment: CDR1 SGHTA and CDR2 FQGTGA. With 6 bases removed from V and 3 bases from J, the gap between germline ends came to 15 bases. The CDR3 sequence is CASSPVGLGYNEQFF. The CDR3, as DNA: TGTGCCAGCAGTCCCGTGGGGCTGGGCTACAATGAGCAGTTCTTC.

V and J are TRBV7-9 and TRBJ2-7, with D perhaps matching TRBD2 (5 bases). This CDR3 has 12 residues. Germline V lookup: CDR1 SEHNR, CDR2 FQNEAQ (reference sequence). Trimming shortened V by 5 bases and J by 6 bases, and 11 bases separated the two germline ends. CDR3 residues: CASSEGNSEQYF. The CDR3 bases are TGTGCCAGCAGCGAGGGAAACAGCGAGCAGTACTTC. Complete variable domain (other parts from reference TRBV7-9 and TRBJ2-7): DTGVSQNPRHKITKRGQNVTFRCDPISEHNRLYWYRQTLGQGPEFLTYFQNEAQLEKSRLLSDRFSAERPKGSFSTLEIQRTEQGDSAMYLCASSEGNSEQYFGPGTRLTVT.

The rearrangement links TRBV19 to TRBJ1-5, with D unclear. V was trimmed by 0 bases and J by 7 bases, leaving 16 bases between them. Germline CDR1 LNHDA, CDR2 SQIVND (reference sequence). This CDR3 spans 16 amino acids. The CDR3 DNA is TGTGCCAGTAGTATAGAGAGTCCGGGGTTGGTACAGCCCCAGCATTTT. It yields the protein CASSIESPGLVQPQHF.

V and J are TRBV5-1 and TRBJ1-1, with 9 bases that match TRBD1. CDR1 is SGHRS and CDR2 is YFSETQ in the germline V gene. The ends lost 3 bases at V and 0 bases at J; junction bases unmatched: 9. The CDR3 sequence is 17 residues long. The CDR3 is CASSWGDRELVNTEAFF. The CDR3 coding sequence is TGCGCCAGCAGCTGGGGGGACAGGGAATTGGTGAACACTGAAGCTTTCTTT.

The rearrangement uses TRBV2 and TRBJ1-5, with TRBD1 as a possible D gene (5 bases). Deletions cut 4 bases from V and 15 bases from J, with 13 bases between. In germline, CDR1 is SNHLY, CDR2 FYNNEI. The CDR3 extends over 11 amino acids. The DNA of the CDR3 is TGTGCCAGCAGTGCGAGGCAGGGATTGCATTTT. Encoded protein: CASSARQGLHF. The full variable domain, its missing parts supplied by reference TRBV2 and TRBJ1-5, is EPEVTQTPSHQVTQMGQEVILRCVPISNHLYFYWYRQILGQKVEFLVSFYNNEISEKSEIFDDQFSVERPDGSNFTLKIRSTKLEDSAMYFCASSARQGLHFGDGTRLSIL.